This TCR beta chain was identified in a study of blood T cell repertoires in COVID-19 (dated by TCRdb to the early 2020s). Study-wide context: The collaborator samples originated in the United States, Italy and Spain and spanned the acute and convalescent phases of COVID-19. A de-identified subject ID, COVID-19 status, age in years and sex were almost always included in the sample metadata. The repertoires were released in a freely available public database meant as a resource for research on the immune response to SARS-CoV-2. The material from the prospective study consisted of cDNA or gDNA derived from T cells, B-cell-depleted T cells, or PBMCs. Subjects who had been exposed to COVID-19, were actively infected with it, or had recovered from it provided the deeply sampled blood TCRbeta repertoires that made up the dataset. Samples were obtained from the ongoing ImmuneRACE study (first 160 participants) and from about 1,300 subjects provided by 6 global collaborators. HLA class I and class II types, where available, came from metadata supplied by the sample provider rather than from assay-based typing.

Participants in the prospective study were enrolled through a virtual design, were aged about 18 to 90 years, and lived in approximately 25 United States geographic areas. In the prospective study, cohorts were assigned on the basis of participant-reported clinical history obtained from a screening survey and a study questionnaire. For ImmuneRACE Cohort 3, a participant was defined as recovered based on two consecutive negative NP/OP PCR tests, clearance by a healthcare professional, or resolution of symptoms. Mobile phlebotomists in the prospective study collected whole blood, serum and a nasopharyngeal or oropharyngeal swab from every participant. Over a roughly 2-month period, participants in the prospective study had the option of providing additional blood draws and questionnaires. Before DNA extraction, prospective study blood samples were shipped either frozen or at room temperature. CDR1 and CDR2 (ENHRY, SYGVKD) derive from the germline V gene. Its CDR3 holds 16 amino acids, cysteine through phenylalanine. Just the 48-base CDR3 DNA is kept, in frame starting at base 1. Trimming leaves V shorter by 4 bases and J shorter by 0 bases, with the junction holding 3 bases beyond the gene matches.

The sample holds one count of this clone. Its antigen target is currently unknown. Base qualities are not recorded, but no much larger clone differs from it by a single base. What the work shows at the level of the full study, not this receptor alone: The amount of clinical and demographic metadata varied by source and participant and was provided uncurated.

TCRbeta CDR3 regions were amplified from genomic DNA using the immunoSEQ Assay, a bias-controlled multiplex PCR. On the authors' methods: The number of nucleated cells in each sample was estimated by amplification of reference gene primers within the assay. To quantify the absolute abundance of each unique TCRbeta CDR3 rearrangement, sequence reads were collapsed and filtered. For each sample, productive Simpson clonality was calculated as the square root of Simpson's diversity index across productive rearrangements. In TCRdb, the immuneACCESS table is reduced to in-frame sequences with V and J assigned. These tables do not hold every clone; where another copy was compared, an unresolved V gene accounts for under half, and the others remain unexplained. D and trimming come from the DNA, and the V and J calls and clone size come from that table. The sample includes about 150,000 clones, with roughly 80% observed a single time. 7% to 10% of the sample is taken by the ten largest.

The sequenced sample was PBMCs or T cells enriched from blood (not recorded which). This sequence uses TRBV10-3 and TRBJ1-5, and 10 junction bases match TRBD1. The receptor was isolated from a man aged 45 to 65 who had recovered from COVID-19. The sequenced DNA: TGTGCCATCAGTGGGGGGACAGGGGATAGCAATCAGCCCCAGCATTTT. This sequence encodes CAISGGTGDSNQPQHF.